The 8 T cell receptor beta chains below come from one sample, sequenced in a study of a mutant IDH1 vaccine in newly diagnosed glioma. Time point defined: week 11, during vaccination. The investigators gave 300 ug of mutant IDH1 20-mer peptide in each vaccine dose, together with topical imiquimod. This table comes from immunoSEQ multiplex PCR, and its TCRdb copy is limited to in-frame clones, with some not included. The sample records about 24,000 clones, less than 80% being singletons. For these receptors, no antigen is known. The starting material was PBMCs, obtained from a glioma patient whose treatment included an IDH1 peptide vaccine. Receptors were obtained from a middle-aged man with glioma.

This chain joins TRBV27 and TRBJ1-5, with D perhaps matching TRBD1 (5 bases). CDR1 is MNHEY and CDR2 is SMNVEV in the germline V gene (reference sequence). V lost 0 bases and J lost 5, with 11 bases in between. The CDR3 spans 15 residues. The CDR3 protein is CASSLSTGEDQPQHF. As DNA, the CDR3 is TGTGCCAGCAGTTTATCGACGGGGGAGGATCAGCCCCAGCATTTT.

The rearrangement links TRBV4-1 to TRBJ2-2; the D gene could be TRBD1 or TRBD2 (5 bases each). Germline lookup yields CDR1 MGHRA and CDR2 YSYEKL. The V gene lost 2 bases and the J gene lost 6 bases, with 19 bases spanning the gap. The CDR3 runs 17 residues. The CDR3 reads CASSQFRGGIFAGELFF. CDR3 DNA: TGCGCCAGCAGCCAATTCCGTGGGGGAATTTTCGCCGGGGAGCTGTTTTTT.

The rearrangement links TRBV27 to TRBJ1-2; 9 bases map to TRBD1. Per germline, CDR1 MNHEY and CDR2 SMNVEV (reference sequence). Losses at the gene ends were 6 bases for V and 8 bases for J; bases not matched to a gene: 4. CDR3 length: 12 residues. CDR3 amino acids: CASRQGAQGYTF. The CDR3 DNA reads as TGTGCCAGCAGACAGGGGGCGCAGGGCTACACCTTC.

V gene TRBV9 combines with J gene TRBJ2-3; tentative D call: TRBD2 (5 bases). Germline CDR1 reads SGDLS; CDR2 reads YYNGEE. V was clipped by 3 bases and J by 2 bases, with 16 bases between them. There are 16 residues in the CDR3. The CDR3 spells CASSAYGSSPTDTQYF. In DNA, the CDR3 is TGTGCCAGCAGCGCTTATGGGAGCAGCCCCACAGATACGCAGTATTTT.

V gene TRBV5-1 combines with J gene TRBJ2-3, with D unclear. This CDR3 region has 16 residues. V gave up 2 bases and J gave up 1 base, with 14 bases separating them. Germline CDR1 is SGHRS and CDR2 is YFSETQ. The CDR3 coding sequence is TGCGCCAGCAGCTTTAGGGTGGGGTCCGGCACAGATACGCAGTATTTT. Translating gives CASSFRVGSGTDTQYF.

This clone was observed a handful of times. The chain uses TRBV6-5 and TRBJ2-7; 12 positions match TRBD2. The CDR3 sequence is 15 residues long. Looked up from germline, CDR1 is MNHEY and CDR2 is SVGAGI. Trimming cost V 5 bases and J 6 bases; bases outside gene matches: 8. The CDR3 reads CASSQRLAGVFEQYV. In DNA form, the CDR3 reads TGTGCCAGCAGTCAACGACTAGCGGGAGTGTTCGAGCAGTACGTC.

The chain employs TRBV5-6 and TRBJ2-3; D not certain. CDR1 is SGHDT, CDR2 YYEEEE, per germline. Trimming pared 3 bases from V and 2 bases from J, leaving 16 bases between. The length of the CDR3 is 16 residues. CDR3 loop: CASSSPLDLITDTQYF. The CDR3 coding sequence is TGTGCCAGCAGCTCACCTTTAGACTTAATCACAGATACGCAGTATTTT.

The gene calls are TRBV29-1 and TRBJ1-3, with D perhaps matching TRBD1 (5 bases). The germline gives CDR1 SQVTM, CDR2 ANQGSEA. The CDR3 is 15 amino acids. V was trimmed by 6 bases and J by 0 bases, leaving 15 bases between them. CDR3 DNA: TGCAGCGTCCGAGGGGCAGGAGACTCTGGAAACACCATATATTTT. Its translation is CSVRGAGDSGNTIYF.